This T cell receptor (beta chain) was profiled in a study of regulatory T cells in long-lasting Graves disease. The time point: newly diagnosed GD, antithyroid drugs for less than 3 months. There was RNA extracted from PBMCs, and the TCR library was made from it. Germline CDR1 GTSNPN, CDR2 SVGIG (reference sequence). This CDR3 spans 15 amino acids. CDR3 regions were amplified by Arm-PCR using iRepertoire HTBI primers to build TCR beta libraries. TCRdb re-derived calls from the multiplex PCR reads in MiXCR, one entry per CDR3 protein. This table has approximately 360,000 distinct CDR3 sequences, 10% to 15% appearing once. Comment on this clonotype: The germline gene is not matched at one end of the junction; a read error may be the cause.

These data were also filed under a second study, of T cells in Graves' hyperthyroidism and ophthalmopathy. Per that study: Ophthalmopathy and stable hyperthyroidism were told apart by a 13 V-J model.

The source is a woman aged 18-35 years with Graves disease. V usage is TRBV30 and J usage is TRBJ1-3; no firm D call. The sequencing here drew on peripheral blood mononuclear cells (PBMCs), taken at new diagnosis, from a patient treated with antithyroid drugs. CDR3 nucleotides: TGTGCCTGGAGTGTTGGGGTCCACTCTGGAGACACCATATATTTT. Amino acids: CAWSVGVHSGDTIYF.